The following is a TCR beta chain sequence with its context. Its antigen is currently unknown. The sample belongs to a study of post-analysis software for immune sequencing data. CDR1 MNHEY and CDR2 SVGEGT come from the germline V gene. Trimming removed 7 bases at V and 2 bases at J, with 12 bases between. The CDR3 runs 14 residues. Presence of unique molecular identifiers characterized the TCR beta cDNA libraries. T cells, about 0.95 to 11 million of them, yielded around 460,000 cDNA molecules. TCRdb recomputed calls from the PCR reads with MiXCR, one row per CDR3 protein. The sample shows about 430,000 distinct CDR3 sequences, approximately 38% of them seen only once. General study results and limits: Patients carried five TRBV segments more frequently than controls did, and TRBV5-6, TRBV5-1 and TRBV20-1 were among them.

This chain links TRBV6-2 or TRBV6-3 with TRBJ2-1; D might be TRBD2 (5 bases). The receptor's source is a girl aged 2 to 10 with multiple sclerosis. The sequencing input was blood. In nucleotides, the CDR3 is TGTGCCAGCATGTGGGCCGGGGCCTACAATGAGCAGTTCTTC. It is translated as CASMWAGAYNEQFF.